The 20 T cell receptor beta chains presented below share a single source sample, sequenced in a study of shared clonotypes between healthy human individuals. Repertoires were generated with immunoSEQ multiplex PCR, while TCRdb's copy carries only in-frame clones and drops some. This sample has about 660,000 clones; around two thirds occur once, and the top ten carry more than 1.5%. Sample: memory CD4+ T cells sorted from blood. Subset in this sample: CD45RA-negative fraction. Receptors originate from a woman in her 30s in good health.

With respect to this clone: A clone one base away is much larger, so this may be a read error. Other nucleotide sequences from this sample produce the same CDR3. The chain uses TRBV5-1 and TRBJ2-1; a weak D match, TRBD2 (5 bases). The germline CDR1 and CDR2 sequences are SGHRS and YFSETQ. This CDR3 spans 15 amino acids. Deletions cut 3 bases from V and 0 bases from J, with 10 bases between. CDR3 protein: CASSSDSSSYNEQFF. As DNA, the CDR3 is TGCGCCAGCAGCTCGGACTCGAGCTCCTACAATGAGCAGTTCTTC.

V gene TRBV28 combines with J gene TRBJ1-5, with D maybe TRBD1 (5 bases). CDR1 is MDHEN and CDR2 is SYDVKM in the germline V gene. Between the trimmed V and J ends, which lost 6 bases and 3 bases, there was a span of 12 bases. The CDR3 has 14 residues. As DNA, the CDR3 is TGTGCCAGCAGGGAAGACAGCTTCAATCAGCCCCAGCATTTT. Its translation is CASREDSFNQPQHF.

The chain links TRBV6-8 to TRBJ2-7; 10 bases line up with TRBD1. CDR3 length equals 19 residues. Germline V CDR1 and CDR2: MNHGY, SAAAGT. Trimming at V came to 2 bases and at J to 2 bases, leaving 15 bases not matched to a gene. CDR3 amino acids: CASSYAHTDPGQGPYEQYF. The CDR3 DNA is TGTGCCAGCAGTTACGCCCATACTGATCCGGGACAGGGGCCCTACGAGCAGTACTTC.

J is TRBJ2-3 and V is TRBV5-1; D is unresolved. Trimming removed 2 bases at V and 1 base at J, with 8 bases between. The germline CDR1 and CDR2 sequences are SGHRS and YFSETQ. The CDR3 totals 14 residues. CDR3 region: CASSLLTRTDTQYF. The CDR3 DNA is TGCGCCAGCAGCTTACTGACTCGCACAGATACGCAGTATTTT.

This chain joins TRBV4-2 and TRBJ2-5; 9 bases fit TRBD2. V dropped 1 base and J dropped 2; count of bases not matched to a gene: 2. CDR3 length: 15 amino acids. Germline V gene data show CDR1 as LGHNA and CDR2 as YNFKEQ. CDR3 sequence reads: CASSQGRGGQETQYF. DNA of the CDR3: TGTGCCAGCAGCCAAGGGCGGGGGGGGCAAGAGACCCAGTACTTC.

The J gene is TRBJ1-1, the V gene TRBV5-1; D possibly corresponds to TRBD1 (5 bases). Trimming took off 0 bases at V and 5 bases at J, with 14 bases between the two ends. This CDR3 is 15 amino acids long. Germline lookup yields CDR1 SGHRS and CDR2 YFSETQ. DNA of the CDR3: TGCGCCAGCAGCTTGGGGGGCTGGGAAGGTACTGAAGCTTTCTTT. It yields the protein CASSLGGWEGTEAFF. Looking up the rest from reference TRBV5-1 and TRBJ1-1 gives the full variable domain: KAGVTQTPRYLIKTRGQQVTLSCSPISGHRSVSWYQQTPGQGLQFLFEYFSETQRNKGNFPGRFSGRQFSNSRSEMNVSTLELGDSALYLCASSLGGWEGTEAFFGQGTRLTVV.

CDR3 sequence reads: CASSSGQGPDTQYF. CDR3 in DNA: TGTGCCAGCAGTTCTGGACAGGGCCCAGATACGCAGTATTTT. This sequence joins TRBV27 and TRBJ2-3; 8 bases are a match to TRBD1. Per germline, CDR1 MNHEY and CDR2 SMNVEV (reference sequence). Trimming at V came to 4 bases and at J to 4 bases, leaving 4 bases not matched to a gene. CDR3 length equals 14 residues.

The chain links TRBV4-2 to TRBJ2-5, with D perhaps matching TRBD2 (5 bases). The germline gives CDR1 LGHNA, CDR2 YNFKEQ. Trimming cost V 0 bases and J 5 bases, with 13 bases left between them. CDR3 length equals 15 residues. The CDR3 reads CASSQESTGRETQYF. CDR3 nucleotides: TGTGCCAGCAGCCAAGAATCGACGGGAAGGGAGACCCAGTACTTC.

The gene calls are TRBV2 and TRBJ1-1; 8 bases map to TRBD1. The CDR3 spans 13 residues. The J segment lost 4 bases and the V segment lost 8 bases, leaving 6 bases of the junction unmatched. The germline V gene has CDR1 SNHLY and CDR2 FYNNEI. This chain's CDR3 is CASRGQGVTEAFF. In DNA form, the CDR3 reads TGTGCCAGCCGCGGACAGGGTGTCACTGAAGCTTTCTTT.

The J gene is TRBJ2-7, the V gene TRBV7-8, with D tentatively TRBD2 (6 bases). The CDR3 loop spans 15 amino acids. Germline V gene lookup returns CDR1 SGHVS and CDR2 FQNEAQ. V was clipped by 1 base and J by 2 bases, with 12 bases between them. This CDR3 reads CASSLVWEAPYEQYF. The CDR3 region has the DNA TGTGCCAGCAGCTTAGTATGGGAGGCCCCCTACGAGCAGTACTTC.

The chain employs TRBV7-9 and TRBJ2-3; tentatively, D is TRBD2 (6 bases). The CDR3 consists of 15 residues. V was pared by 1 base and J by 3 bases, with 11 bases between. Germline V gives CDR1 SEHNR, CDR2 FQNEAQ (reference sequence). The CDR3 DNA follows: TGTGCCAGCAGCTTAGTCGCGGGGTTTACAGATACGCAGTATTTT. This codes for CASSLVAGFTDTQYF.

V gene TRBV19 combines with J gene TRBJ1-5, with unresolved D. Trimming cost V 3 bases and J 9 bases, with 12 bases left between them. The germline V gene encodes CDR1 LNHDA and CDR2 SQIVND (reference sequence). The CDR3 length is 13 residues. CDR3 nucleotides: TGTGCCAGTAGTATCAACCGGAAGAGGCCCCAGCATTTT. Protein product: CASSINRKRPQHF.

Only a few counts were recorded for this clone. The chain carries TRBV28 and TRBJ2-5, with D hard to call. The DNA end lines up better with TRBJ2-7; the J call may be wrong. Germline V lookup: CDR1 MDHEN, CDR2 SYDVKM. There are 13 residues in the CDR3. The CDR3 DNA reads TGTGCCAGCAGTCCCACGTGGGACTACGAGCAGTACTTC. It specifies CASSPTWDYEQYF.

The chain has TRBV19 and TRBJ2-5; D possibly uses TRBD1 or TRBD2 (5 bases each). The ends were cut back, 5 bases at V and 5 bases at J, with 21 bases in the middle. CDR3 length: 16 residues. The germline CDR1 and CDR2 sequences are LNHDA and SQIVND (reference sequence). CDR3: CASSGRSGSVRETQYF. The CDR3 DNA follows: TGTGCCAGTAGTGGAAGATCAGGGAGTGTTAGGGAGACCCAGTACTTC.

The V gene is TRBV5-1, the J gene TRBJ2-1; 9 bases match TRBD1. In germline, CDR1 is SGHRS, CDR2 YFSETQ. V gave up 4 bases and J gave up 13 bases; unmatched junction bases: 9. The CDR3 has 13 residues. CDR3 nucleotide sequence: TGCGCCAGCAGCGTGGACAGGGGCGGGATACAGTTCTTC. This translates into CASSVDRGGIQFF.

This chain connects TRBV5-6 to TRBJ2-7; 10 nucleotides agree with TRBD1. V lost 8 bases and J lost 5; bases outside the gene matches: 4. Germline assignment: CDR1 SGHDT and CDR2 YYEEEE. The CDR3 runs 12 residues. In DNA, the CDR3 is TGTGCCAGTGGGACAGGGGTGGACGAGCAGTACTTC. It codes for CASGTGVDEQYF. The full variable domain, completed using reference TRBV5-6 and TRBJ2-7, is DAGVTQSPTHLIKTRGQQVTLRCSPKSGHDTVSWYQQALGQGPQFIFQYYEEEERQRGNFPDRFSGHQFPNYSSELNVNALLLGDSALYLCASGTGVDEQYFGPGTRLTVT.

The gene calls are TRBV7-3 and TRBJ2-1, with D unclear. The CDR3 has 14 amino acids. Trimming pared 5 bases from V and 4 bases from J, leaving 12 bases between. CDR1 and CDR2 from the germline V gene are SGHTA and FQGTGA. CDR3 nucleotides: TGTGCCAGCAGCACGGGTGAATGGTACAATGAGCAGTTCTTC. Encoded protein: CASSTGEWYNEQFF.

A note on this clone: This sample also contains other DNA sequences that code for the same CDR3. V gene TRBV6-5 combines with J gene TRBJ1-2; D is possibly TRBD1 (5 bases). CDR1 and CDR2 (germline): MNHEY, SVGAGI. V was pared by 2 bases and J by 2 bases, with 6 bases between. This CDR3 comprises 13 residues. For the CDR3, the DNA is TGTGCCAGCAGTTACCGGGACAACTATGGCTACACCTTC. It yields the protein CASSYRDNYGYTF.

The gene calls are TRBV6-6 and TRBJ1-5, with D hard to call. This CDR3 spans 15 amino acids. The germline V and J ends were trimmed by 2 bases and 0 bases, with 8 bases remaining between them. The germline V gene encodes CDR1 MNHNY and CDR2 SVGAGI (reference sequence). The chain's CDR3 is CASSYNQASNQPQHF. In DNA, the CDR3 is TGTGCCAGCAGTTACAACCAGGCTAGCAATCAGCCCCAGCATTTT.

This clone was recorded only once. The chain has TRBV28 and TRBJ1-2; D unclear. V shed 3 bases and J shed 8 bases, with 10 bases lying between them. Germline CDR1 is MDHEN and CDR2 is SYDVKM. This CDR3 is built from 12 residues. CDR3 amino acids: CASSFLGSGYTF. The CDR3 DNA is TGTGCCAGCAGTTTTCTGGGGTCCGGCTACACCTTC.